The 32 T cell receptor beta chains given below trace back to one sample, sequenced in a study of cytomegalovirus exposure and HLA in healthy donors. The PCR was carried out with 60 Vbeta primers and 13 Jbeta primers. Some clones are missing from TCRdb's copy, which holds only in-frame ones; the method was immunoSEQ multiplex PCR. The sample features 50,000 or so clones, with approximately 10% in its top ten. The sample consisted of PBMCs. All receptors derive from a man aged 45-60 years in good health and CMV-seropositive.

The chain is built from TRBV5-1 and TRBJ1-4; D remains unclear. This CDR3 region has 14 residues. CDR1 SGHRS and CDR2 YFSETQ come from the germline V gene. Trimming stripped 0 bases from V and 8 bases from J, with 11 bases between. CDR3 amino acids: CASSLGEGGEKLFF. Written as DNA, the CDR3 is TGCGCCAGCAGCTTGGGTGAAGGAGGGGAAAAACTGTTTTTT.

The chain is built from TRBV6-5 and TRBJ2-7; possible D gene TRBD1, 5 bases. The germline V gene encodes CDR1 MNHEY and CDR2 SVGAGI. V lost 5 bases and J 2 bases, leaving 13 bases between the germline ends. The CDR3 is made up of 14 amino acids. The CDR3, as DNA: TGTGCCAGCAGTCAATGGGGCTCCACCTACGAGCAGTACTTC. As protein: CASSQWGSTYEQYF.

The chain joins TRBV10-3 to TRBJ2-7; 14 positions match TRBD2. V gave up 11 bases and J gave up 5 bases; unmatched junction bases: 14. The CDR3 is made up of 16 amino acids. Germline CDR1 reads ENHRY; CDR2 reads SYGVKD. Written as DNA, the CDR3 is TGTGCCTCTAAGGGGACTAGCGGGAGAGGGCAGAACGAGCAGTACTTC. The encoded protein is CASKGTSGRGQNEQYF.

This chain links TRBV19 with TRBJ2-7; the D gene is possibly TRBD2 (6 bases). Germline-derived CDR1 and CDR2 are LNHDA and SQIVND (reference sequence). The V gene lost 3 bases and the J gene lost 3 bases, with 18 bases spanning the gap. The CDR3 is 16 amino acids. CDR3 region: CASSIIPGLTNYEQYF. In nucleotides, the CDR3 is TGTGCCAGTAGTATCATCCCGGGACTGACGAACTACGAGCAGTACTTC.

V and J are TRBV19 and TRBJ2-7; no clear D. V shed 3 bases and J shed 3 bases, with 18 bases lying between them. This CDR3 has 16 amino acids. Germline V CDR1 and CDR2: LNHDA, SQIVND (reference sequence). The CDR3 here is CASSINSESPNYEQYF. The DNA for the CDR3 is TGTGCCAGTAGTATTAACTCCGAGTCACCCAACTACGAGCAGTACTTC.

The chain has TRBV2 and TRBJ2-5; D gene ambiguous. Germline V gives CDR1 SNHLY, CDR2 FYNNEI. The CDR3 is 13 amino acids. V lost 1 base, J lost 7 bases, and 10 bases lay in between. This chain's CDR3 is CASSEVVLGTQYF. The CDR3 DNA is TGTGCCAGCAGTGAAGTGGTCCTCGGGACCCAGTACTTC.

CDR3 protein: CASRYGQGGYEQYF. The CDR3 DNA sequence: TGTGCCAGCAGATATGGACAGGGTGGCTACGAGCAGTACTTC. V and J are TRBV6-5 and TRBJ2-7, with 8 bases aligning to TRBD1. CDR3 size: 14 residues. The trim removed 6 bases at V and 3 bases at J, leaving 7 bases unmatched. Germline V gene lookup returns CDR1 MNHEY and CDR2 SVGAGI.

The chain links TRBV28 to TRBJ1-2; D remains unclear. This CDR3 has 12 residues. Trimming shortened V by 3 bases and J by 4 bases, and 6 bases separated the two germline ends. Germline V gene sequence: CDR1 MDHEN, CDR2 SYDVKM. The CDR3 nucleotides are TGTGCCAGCAGTTTGAACAGCTATGGCTACACCTTC. The encoded protein is CASSLNSYGYTF.

The chain has TRBV15 and TRBJ1-5; 9 bases are shared with TRBD1. The CDR3 length is 17 residues. Losses at the gene ends were 3 bases for V and 2 bases for J; bases not matched to a gene: 8. CDR1 is LNHNV, CDR2 YYDKDF, per germline (reference sequence). CDR3: CATSRDRGPGGNQPQHF. As DNA, the CDR3 is TGTGCCACCAGCAGGGACAGGGGCCCGGGGGGCAATCAGCCCCAGCATTTT.

The V gene is TRBV30, the J gene TRBJ1-1, with 7 bases identical to TRBD1. The V gene end was trimmed by 2 bases and the J gene end by 4 bases; junction bases not matched to a gene: 7. The CDR3 has 14 amino acids. CDR1 and CDR2 (germline): GTSNPN, SVGIG (reference sequence). In nucleotides, the CDR3 is TGTGCCTGGAGTCGGGACAGCTGGGGCACTGAAGCTTTCTTT. Translated, it gives CAWSRDSWGTEAFF. Full variable domain (remainder filled in from reference TRBV30 and TRBJ1-1): SQTIHQWPATLVQPVGSPLSLECTVEGTSNPNLYWYRQAAGRGLQLLFYSVGIGQISSEVPQNLSASRPQDRQFILSSKKLLLSDSGFYLCAWSRDSWGTEAFFGQGTRLTVV.

Points on this clone: The sample holds other DNA sequences that translate to the same CDR3. The rearrangement links TRBV6-5 to TRBJ1-1, with 7 bases aligning to TRBD1. V lost 0 bases and J lost 5; bases outside the gene matches: 6. The CDR3 has 15 residues. Germline V gives CDR1 MNHEY, CDR2 SVGAGI. In DNA form, the CDR3 reads TGTGCCAGCAGTTACTCAATCGACAGGGTGACTGAAGCTTTCTTT. Protein: CASSYSIDRVTEAFF.

The chain carries TRBV18 and TRBJ1-1, with TRBD1 matching over 9 bases. Germline CDR1 KGHSH, CDR2 LQKENI. CDR3 length equals 16 residues. J gave up 5 bases and V 6 bases, and 13 bases lay outside the gene matches. The CDR3 loop is CASSLNGQGLGTEAFF. For the CDR3, the DNA is TGTGCCAGCTCCCTCAACGGACAGGGGTTGGGGACTGAAGCTTTCTTT.

V and J are TRBV5-1 and TRBJ2-7, with TRBD1 as a possible D gene (6 bases). V was pared by 5 bases and J by 5 bases, with 14 bases between. The CDR3 runs to 13 residues. From germline, CDR1 is SGHRS and CDR2 YFSETQ. The CDR3 here is CASRMTGADEQYF. The CDR3 coding sequence is TGCGCCAGCAGAATGACAGGAGCCGACGAGCAGTACTTC.

This rearrangement joins TRBV4-1 to TRBJ1-2; possible D gene TRBD1, 5 bases. V was shortened by 0 bases and J by 5 bases, with 16 bases between the two germline ends. CDR1 and CDR2 (germline): MGHRA, YSYEKL. The CDR3 length is 16 residues. This chain's CDR3 is CASSQDGGGRGYGYTF. DNA of the CDR3: TGCGCCAGCAGCCAAGATGGGGGGGGTCGGGGATATGGCTACACCTTC.

The chain carries TRBV19 and TRBJ1-5, with 7 nucleotides matching TRBD1. Germline V gene data show CDR1 as LNHDA and CDR2 as SQIVND (reference sequence). The CDR3 sequence is 16 residues long. V gave up 3 bases and J gave up 1 base; unmatched junction bases: 6. The CDR3 nucleotides read TGTGCCAGTAGTATTCCCCCGGGACAGAGCAATCAGCCCCAGCATTTT. It is translated as CASSIPPGQSNQPQHF.

The gene calls are TRBV5-6 and TRBJ2-3, with 7 nucleotides matching TRBD2. CDR3 length: 15 residues. In germline, CDR1 is SGHDT, CDR2 YYEEEE. V trimming: 2 bases; J trimming: 5 bases; junction bases outside the gene matches: 8. CDR3 coding DNA: TGTGCCAGCAGCTTCGAGCGGGGATTGATAGATACGCAGTATTTT. This translates into CASSFERGLIDTQYF.

V usage is TRBV28 and J usage is TRBJ1-5, with a tentative D call TRBD1 (6 bases). In germline, CDR1 is MDHEN, CDR2 SYDVKM. The CDR3 contains 15 residues. V lost 7 bases and J lost 1, with 14 bases in between. The CDR3 DNA is TGTGCCAGCACCGCGGGGGGGGCGAGCAATCAGCCCCAGCATTTT. This encodes CASTAGGASNQPQHF. The full variable domain, rest sourced from reference TRBV28 and TRBJ1-5, is DVKVTQSSRYLVKRTGEKVFLECVQDMDHENMFWYRQDPGLGLRLIYFSYDVKMKEKGDIPEGYSVSREKKERFSLILESASTNQTSMYLCASTAGGASNQPQHFGDGTRLSIL.

The genes are TRBV19 and TRBJ2-3; TRBD2 aligns across 9 bases. The CDR3 covers 14 residues. CDR1 and CDR2 from the germline V gene are LNHDA and SQIVND (reference sequence). The V gene end was trimmed by 3 bases and the J gene end by 9 bases; junction bases not matched to a gene: 7. CDR3 nucleotide sequence: TGTGCCAGTAGTATCTTAGCGGGGGAGCCAACGCAGTATTTT. Encoded protein: CASSILAGEPTQYF.

The V call is TRBV5-1, the J call TRBJ1-4; a possible D gene is TRBD1 (5 bases). The germline gives CDR1 SGHRS, CDR2 YFSETQ. The V end lost 3 bases, the J end lost 4 bases, and 13 bases lay between the germline ends. The CDR3 consists of 15 residues. The CDR3 coding sequence is TGCGCCAGCAGCTCCTCCGGAGGGGATAATGAAAAACTGTTTTTT. Its translation is CASSSSGGDNEKLFF.

The chain couples TRBV7-9 to TRBJ2-7; a possible D gene is TRBD1 (8 bases). Trimming took off 5 bases at V and 0 bases at J, with 17 bases between the two ends. The CDR3 loop spans 16 amino acids. Germline values: CDR1 SEHNR, CDR2 FQNEAQ (reference sequence). The CDR3 here is CASSTTTGGGSYEQYF. In DNA, the CDR3 is TGTGCCAGCAGCACGACTACAGGGGGGGGCTCCTACGAGCAGTACTTC. Drawing the rest from reference TRBV7-9 and TRBJ2-7, the complete variable domain is DTGVSQNPRHKITKRGQNVTFRCDPISEHNRLYWYRQTLGQGPEFLTYFQNEAQLEKSRLLSDRFSAERPKGSFSTLEIQRTEQGDSAMYLCASSTTTGGGSYEQYFGPGTRLTVT.

The chain combines TRBV5-4 with TRBJ2-2, with 7 bases identical to TRBD1. CDR1 and CDR2 from the germline V gene are SGHNT and YYREEE (reference sequence). There are 15 residues in the CDR3. J lost 4 bases, V lost 1 base, and 4 bases had no gene match. In DNA form, the CDR3 reads TGTGCCAGCAGCTTGCAGGGGGATGTCACCGGGGAGCTGTTTTTT. Translation gives CASSLQGDVTGELFF.

DNA for the CDR3: TGTGCCAGCAGTTTAACCGGAGGGGAGCAGTACTTC. Translation gives CASSLTGGEQYF. The V call is TRBV27, the J call TRBJ2-7, with a weak D call TRBD2 (6 bases). Germline-derived CDR1 and CDR2 are MNHEY and SMNVEV (reference sequence). The CDR3 loop spans 12 amino acids. V was clipped by 2 bases and J by 7 bases, with 9 bases between them.

This rearrangement joins TRBV7-8 to TRBJ2-5; tentative D call: TRBD1 (6 bases). The CDR3 contains 14 residues. The germline V and J ends were trimmed by 5 bases and 7 bases, with 17 bases remaining between them. Germline V CDR1 and CDR2: SGHVS, FQNEAQ. CDR3 amino acids: CASSVGQPRATQYF. Written as DNA, the CDR3 is TGTGCCAGCAGCGTTGGACAGCCGCGGGCGACCCAGTACTTC.

The rearrangement links TRBV15 to TRBJ1-1; 9 bases map to TRBD1. This CDR3 comprises 15 residues. Trimming at V came to 0 bases and at J to 8 bases, leaving 7 bases not matched to a gene. Germline V gene lookup returns CDR1 LNHNV and CDR2 YYDKDF (reference sequence). The CDR3 loop is CATSREDRGPVEAFF. CDR3 bases: TGTGCCACCAGCAGAGAGGACAGGGGTCCGGTCGAAGCTTTCTTT.

The chain links TRBV30 to TRBJ1-2; the D gene is possibly TRBD1 (6 bases). Deletions cut 1 base from V and 8 bases from J, with 14 bases between. The CDR3 runs 13 residues. CDR1 is GTSNPN, CDR2 SVGIG, per germline (reference sequence). CDR3 residues: CAWSGGGVRGYTF. CDR3 in DNA: TGTGCCTGGAGTGGGGGGGGCGTTAGGGGCTACACCTTC.

The chain joins TRBV4-3 to TRBJ1-2; 8 bases fit TRBD1. The CDR3 runs 15 residues. J lost 6 bases, V lost 0 bases, and 6 bases had no gene match. Germline V gene sequence: CDR1 LGHNA, CDR2 YSLEER. The CDR3 sequence is CASSQDVEDRDGYTF. The DNA of the CDR3 is TGCGCCAGCAGCCAAGATGTTGAGGACAGGGATGGCTACACCTTC.

The V and J genes are TRBV7-2 and TRBJ1-1; TRBD1 aligns across 12 bases. The CDR3 runs 16 residues. CDR1 and CDR2 from the germline V gene are SGHTA and FQGNSA. J was trimmed by 8 bases and V by 3 bases; bases with no gene match: 10. The CDR3 loop is CASSLGTGGGIAEAFF. The CDR3 nucleotides are TGTGCCAGCAGCTTGGGGACAGGGGGCGGGATTGCGGAAGCTTTCTTT.

The chain joins TRBV7-2 to TRBJ2-1; 10 bases line up with TRBD2. Germline trimming cut 5 bases from V and 4 bases from J; bases unmatched to any gene: 5. In germline, CDR1 is SGHTA, CDR2 FQGNSA. There are 15 residues in the CDR3. CDR3 region: CASSAGTSDYNEQFF. Written as DNA, the CDR3 is TGTGCCAGCAGCGCCGGGACTAGCGATTACAATGAGCAGTTCTTC.

CDR3 region: CASSPPGRAENIQYF. Here the CDR3 DNA reads TGTGCCAGCTCACCACCGGGCAGGGCAGAAAACATTCAGTACTTC. The V and J genes are TRBV18 and TRBJ2-4; D is perhaps TRBD1 (5 bases). Deletions cut 0 bases from V and 5 bases from J, with 11 bases between. The CDR3 loop spans 15 amino acids. Germline CDR1 KGHSH, CDR2 LQKENI.

The J gene is TRBJ2-3, the V gene TRBV5-6; 7 nucleotides match TRBD2. Per germline, CDR1 SGHDT and CDR2 YYEEEE. The CDR3 has 15 amino acids. V trimming: 4 bases; J trimming: 1 base; junction bases outside the gene matches: 6. The CDR3 DNA follows: TGTGCCAGCAGCCTCGGGACTATCGGCACAGATACGCAGTATTTT. Protein sequence: CASSLGTIGTDTQYF.

The CDR3 loop reads CAISWDRNYGYTF. The CDR3, as DNA: TGTGCCATCAGCTGGGACAGGAATTATGGCTACACCTTC. The chain carries TRBV10-3 and TRBJ1-2; TRBD1 matches at 8 bases. Per the germline V gene, CDR1 is ENHRY and CDR2 is SYGVKD. The CDR3 runs 13 residues. V was pared by 6 bases and J by 5 bases, with 5 bases of the junction left unmatched.

DNA of the CDR3: TGTGCCAGCCACCCCGACAGGGCTGGGGCCAACGTCCTGACTTTC. Amino acid sequence: CASHPDRAGANVLTF. The chain is built from TRBV6-6 and TRBJ2-6; TRBD1 matches 7 bases. Trimming at V came to 8 bases and at J to 2 bases, leaving 6 bases not matched to a gene. The CDR3 totals 15 residues. CDR1 is MNHNY, CDR2 SVGAGI, per germline (reference sequence).